The clone carrying this T cell receptor (beta chain) was counted only a few times. There are 16 residues in the CDR3. V gave up 0 bases and J gave up 4 bases; unmatched junction bases: 3. Germline V gene data show CDR1 as SEHNR and CDR2 as FQNEAQ (reference sequence). This sample stems from a study of T-cell memory formation after mild COVID-19. TCRdb itself ran the 5' RACE reads through MiXCR, one entry per CDR3 protein. This sample has just under 350,000 distinct CDR3 sequences, with around 13% found just once. The sample was PBMCs or a T cell subset sorted from them (not recorded which). The chain has TRBV7-9 and TRBJ2-1; TRBD2 agrees at 10 bases. The receptor's source is a man between 18 and 35 years old who had mild COVID-19 (a few samples of this study predate the infection). Cell type and time point are not known. The CDR3 spells CASSLAVAGGYNEQFF. CDR3 bases: TGTGCCAGCAGCTTAGCTGTAGCGGGGGGATACAATGAGCAGTTCTTC.